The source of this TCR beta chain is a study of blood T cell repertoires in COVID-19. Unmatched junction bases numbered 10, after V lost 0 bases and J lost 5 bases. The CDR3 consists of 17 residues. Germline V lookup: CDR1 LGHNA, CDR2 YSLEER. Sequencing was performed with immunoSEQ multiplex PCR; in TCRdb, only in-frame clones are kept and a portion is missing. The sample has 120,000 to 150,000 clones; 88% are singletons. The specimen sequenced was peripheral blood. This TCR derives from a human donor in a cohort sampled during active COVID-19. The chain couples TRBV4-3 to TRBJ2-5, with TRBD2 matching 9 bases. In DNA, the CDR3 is TGCGCCAGCAGCCAAGAAGGAGGCGGGGGGGGCCGGGAGACCCAGTACTTC. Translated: CASSQEGGGGGRETQYF.